Following are 8 T cell receptor beta chains from one sample sequenced in a study of shared clonotypes between healthy human individuals. Data came from immunoSEQ multiplex PCR; TCRdb stores just in-frame clones and leaves some out. Found here are a few million clones, approximately 93% of them singletons; the top ten hold 0.39%. What was sequenced was naive CD4+ T cells from PBMCs. Subset meaning: CD45RA+ positively selected. Receptor source: a man in his late teens or twenties in good health. Some clones in this sample may be carry-over from other donors' samples.

The chain uses TRBV30 and TRBJ1-6; D unresolved. V lost 3 bases and J lost 0, with 12 bases in between. The CDR3 consists of 16 residues. The germline V gene encodes CDR1 GTSNPN and CDR2 SVGIG (reference sequence). CDR3 sequence: CAWRSQSGSYNSPLHF. DNA of the CDR3: TGTGCCTGGAGGAGCCAGTCCGGCTCCTATAATTCACCCCTCCACTTT.

This chain joins TRBV4-3 and TRBJ1-1; D possibly corresponds to TRBD1 (5 bases). CDR3 length: 18 residues. Germline V gives CDR1 LGHNA, CDR2 YSLEER. Between the trimmed V and J ends, which lost 0 bases and 0 bases, there was a span of 17 bases. The CDR3 protein is CASSQDSQPTDMNTEAFF. The CDR3 DNA is TGCGCCAGCAGCCAAGATTCGCAGCCGACAGATATGAACACTGAAGCTTTCTTT.

The chain employs TRBV7-8 and TRBJ2-7; D could derive from TRBD1 or TRBD2 (5 bases each). This CDR3 contains 14 residues. Germline V lookup: CDR1 SGHVS, CDR2 FQNEAQ. V dropped 5 bases and J dropped 2 bases, with 13 bases sitting between them. The CDR3: CASSRRDGTYEQYF. The CDR3 DNA is TGTGCCAGCAGCCGACGGGACGGTACCTACGAGCAGTACTTC. Full variable domain (remainder filled in from reference TRBV7-8 and TRBJ2-7): GAGVSQSPRYKVAKRGQDVALRCDPISGHVSLFWYQQALGQGPEFLTYFQNEAQLDKSGLPSDRFFAERPEGSVSTLKIQRTQQEDSAVYLCASSRRDGTYEQYFGPGTRLTVT.

J is TRBJ1-2 and V is TRBV7-9; perhaps TRBD1 as D (5 bases). Trimming stripped 5 bases from V and 8 bases from J, with 21 bases between. The V gene's germline CDR1 is SEHNR and CDR2 FQNEAQ (reference sequence). CDR3 length: 15 amino acids. The CDR3 DNA reads as TGTGCCAGCAGCCGGGGCAGTGGGGAGAAGTTGGGCTACACCTTC. Translation gives CASSRGSGEKLGYTF. The full variable domain, rest sourced from reference TRBV7-9 and TRBJ1-2, is DTGVSQNPRHKITKRGQNVTFRCDPISEHNRLYWYRQTLGQGPEFLTYFQNEAQLEKSRLLSDRFSAERPKGSFSTLEIQRTEQGDSAMYLCASSRGSGEKLGYTFGSGTRLTVV.

Comments on this clone: The same CDR3 is also encoded by other DNA sequences in this sample. V gene TRBV28 combines with J gene TRBJ1-2; D gene uncertain. Trimming stripped 3 bases from V and 2 bases from J, with 7 bases between. The germline V gene has CDR1 MDHEN and CDR2 SYDVKM. CDR3 length: 13 amino acids. This CDR3 is CASSFGQNYGYTF. CDR3 sequence (DNA): TGTGCCAGCAGTTTTGGCCAGAACTATGGCTACACCTTC.

The chain carries TRBV5-1 and TRBJ1-4; D is undetermined. The germline CDR1 and CDR2 sequences are SGHRS and YFSETQ. V was pared by 4 bases and J by 3 bases, with 10 bases between. CDR3 size: 14 residues. This CDR3 is CASSPTGPNEKLFF. The CDR3 bases are TGCGCCAGCAGCCCGACTGGGCCTAATGAAAAACTGTTTTTT. Full variable domain (outside the CDR3, taken from reference TRBV5-1 and TRBJ1-4): KAGVTQTPRYLIKTRGQQVTLSCSPISGHRSVSWYQQTPGQGLQFLFEYFSETQRNKGNFPGRFSGRQFSNSRSEMNVSTLELGDSALYLCASSPTGPNEKLFFGSGTQLSVL.

This rearrangement joins TRBV4-3 to TRBJ2-7; a weak D match, TRBD1 (6 bases). Trimming left V 3 bases short and J 3 bases short, with 12 bases between. The CDR3 runs to 14 residues. Germline V lookup: CDR1 LGHNA, CDR2 YSLEER. In DNA, the CDR3 is TGCGCCAGCAGCCAGGAGACAGGAAACTACGAGCAGTACTTC. It translates to CASSQETGNYEQYF.

The V gene is TRBV6-5, the J gene TRBJ2-7, with D perhaps TRBD1 (5 bases). Germline CDR1 and CDR2: MNHEY and SVGAGI. The CDR3 covers 13 residues. The V and J ends lost 3 bases and 10 bases respectively, with 16 bases between them. The CDR3 is CASSYTVLGVQYF. DNA for the CDR3: TGTGCCAGCAGTTATACAGTCTTAGGGGTTCAGTACTTC.